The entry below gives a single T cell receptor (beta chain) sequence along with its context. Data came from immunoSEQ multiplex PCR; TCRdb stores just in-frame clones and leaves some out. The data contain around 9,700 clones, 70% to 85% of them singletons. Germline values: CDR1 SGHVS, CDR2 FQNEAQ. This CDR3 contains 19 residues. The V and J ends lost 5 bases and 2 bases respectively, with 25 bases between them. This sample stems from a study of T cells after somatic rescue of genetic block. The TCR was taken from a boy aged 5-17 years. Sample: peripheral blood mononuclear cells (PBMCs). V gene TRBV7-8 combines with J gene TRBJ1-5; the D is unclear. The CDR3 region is CASSPMWALPSLGNQPQHF. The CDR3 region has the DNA TGTGCCAGCAGCCCCATGTGGGCGCTCCCTTCCCTCGGCAATCAGCCCCAGCATTTT.